This TCR beta chain was obtained from a study of blood T cell repertoires in COVID-19. With 4 bases clipped from V and 0 bases from J, the junction kept 7 bases outside the gene matches. Germline CDR1 LNHDA, CDR2 SQIVND (reference sequence). The length of the CDR3 is 16 residues. Individuals drawn from 24 US areas were about 18 to 95 years old. Sequencing was performed with immunoSEQ multiplex PCR; in TCRdb, only in-frame clones are kept and a portion is missing. This sample has about 160,000 clones; about four fifths occur once, and the top ten carry 15% to 20%. Input material: PBMCs or T cells enriched from blood (not recorded which). This TCR was sampled from a man aged 55 to 70 who had recovered from COVID-19. This chain connects TRBV19 to TRBJ2-3; the match to TRBD1 covers 7 bases. The DNA of the CDR3 is TGTGCCAGTAGTACTCGGGACAGAATTAGCACAGATACGCAGTATTTT. Translating it yields CASSTRDRISTDTQYF.